Following are 31 T cell receptor beta chains from one sample sequenced in a study of T cells after somatic rescue of genetic block. Sequencing used immunoSEQ multiplex PCR; TCRdb keeps in-frame clones, though not all of them. Altogether under 150,000 clones are present, around nine tenths being singletons, with the ten largest covering roughly 1.5%. Sequencing was done on a sample of peripheral blood mononuclear cells (PBMCs). These receptors all come from a young woman.

This chain joins TRBV9 and TRBJ2-7; D may correspond to TRBD1 or TRBD2 (5 bases each). The CDR3 length is 15 residues. Germline loops: CDR1 SGDLS, CDR2 YYNGEE. V lost 0 bases and J lost 0, with 10 bases in between. The CDR3 DNA reads as TGTGCCAGCAGCGTAGAAAGTGGGGGCTCCTACGAGCAGTACTTC. This codes for CASSVESGGSYEQYF.

This clone appeared a single time. The genes are TRBV2 and TRBJ2-4; 7 positions agree with TRBD1. J gave up 7 bases and V 11 bases, and 17 bases lay outside the gene matches. The CDR3 extends over 15 amino acids. Germline V lookup: CDR1 SNHLY, CDR2 FYNNEI. CDR3: CAHVPDRREANIQYF. The CDR3 coding sequence is TGTGCCCATGTTCCGGACAGGCGTGAGGCCAACATTCAGTACTTC.

The V gene is TRBV6-1, the J gene TRBJ1-6; the match to TRBD1 covers 7 bases. The CDR3 contains 16 residues. Germline loops: CDR1 MNHNS, CDR2 SASEGT. With 3 bases clipped from V and 9 bases from J, the junction kept 11 bases outside the gene matches. CDR3 sequence (DNA): TGTGCCAGCAGTGAGGGAGCAGGGGGTAGGAGTTCACCCCTCCACTTT. Translation gives CASSEGAGGRSSPLHF.

The chain employs TRBV5-1 and TRBJ2-1; 10 nucleotides align to TRBD2. Germline V CDR1 and CDR2: SGHRS, YFSETQ. J was trimmed by 1 base and V by 4 bases; bases with no gene match: 5. This CDR3 contains 16 residues. CDR3 amino acids: CASSPISGGSYNEQFF. The CDR3 nucleotides are TGCGCCAGCAGCCCCATTAGCGGGGGGTCCTACAATGAGCAGTTCTTC.

The chain joins TRBV30 to TRBJ2-1; the D is unclear. Trimming took off 4 bases at V and 8 bases at J, with 15 bases between the two ends. The length of the CDR3 is 13 residues. Germline loops: CDR1 GTSNPN, CDR2 SVGIG (reference sequence). The CDR3 nucleotides read TGTGCCTGGACCCCGCCGGCCCGGGATGAGCAGTTCTTC. It encodes CAWTPPARDEQFF.

The chain combines TRBV4-3 with TRBJ1-1; D not resolved. V gave up 0 bases and J gave up 1 base, with 18 bases separating them. CDR3 length: 18 residues. The germline CDR1 and CDR2 sequences are LGHNA and YSLEER. The CDR3 bases are TGCGCCAGCAGCCAAGAAAAGAGAGGACGGCCGAGGAACACTGAAGCTTTCTTT. Translated, it gives CASSQEKRGRPRNTEAFF.

The chain joins TRBV28 to TRBJ2-7, with 10 bases aligning to TRBD1. There are 15 residues in the CDR3. Germline CDR1 MDHEN, CDR2 SYDVKM. J was trimmed by 1 base and V by 5 bases; bases with no gene match: 5. The DNA for the CDR3 is TGTGCCAGCAGTCTCTCGGGACAGGGGTCCTACGAGCAGTACTTC. Its translation is CASSLSGQGSYEQYF.

The J gene is TRBJ2-7, the V gene TRBV11-1; a possible D gene is TRBD2 (6 bases). The germline CDR1 and CDR2 sequences are SGHAT and FQDESV (reference sequence). This CDR3 has 13 amino acids. V was clipped by 2 bases and J by 3 bases, with 8 bases between them. CDR3 region: CASSLLGGYEQYF. The CDR3 DNA is TGTGCCAGCAGCTTATTGGGGGGCTACGAGCAGTACTTC.

This chain links TRBV29-1 with TRBJ2-5; 10 positions match TRBD1. Germline V gene data show CDR1 as SQVTM and CDR2 as ANQGSEA. The J segment lost 5 bases and the V segment lost 7 bases, leaving 10 bases of the junction unmatched. This CDR3 has 14 residues. CDR3 region: CSARGDRGLETQYF. The CDR3 nucleotides are TGCAGCGCACGAGGGGACAGGGGCTTGGAGACCCAGTACTTC.

The V gene is TRBV7-7, the J gene TRBJ1-4; D unresolved. CDR1 is SSHAT and CDR2 is FNYEAQ in the germline V gene (reference sequence). The CDR3 totals 13 residues. V lost 3 bases, J lost 8 bases, and 10 bases lay in between. CDR3 nucleotide sequence: TGTGCCAGCAGCTTCCTGATGGGGGAAAAACTGTTTTTT. Amino acid sequence: CASSFLMGEKLFF.

The chain employs TRBV19 and TRBJ1-1; the D gene is possibly TRBD1 (5 bases). Trimming cost V 8 bases and J 7 bases, with 17 bases left between them. There are 13 residues in the CDR3. Germline values: CDR1 LNHDA, CDR2 SQIVND (reference sequence). CDR3 amino acids: CASQTTDSLEAFF. CDR3 nucleotides: TGTGCCAGTCAAACAACTGACAGTCTTGAAGCTTTCTTT.

The chain couples TRBV5-4 to TRBJ1-1; D perhaps matches TRBD1 (6 bases). The CDR3 totals 15 residues. Germline CDR1 SGHNT, CDR2 YYREEE (reference sequence). V lost 2 bases and J lost 1, with 12 bases in between. The CDR3 bases are TGTGCCAGCAGCTTCCCAGGGGATTCGAACACTGAAGCTTTCTTT. Translated: CASSFPGDSNTEAFF.

This clone was counted a few times. This chain uses TRBV19 with TRBJ1-1; 7 positions match TRBD1. The V and J ends lost 7 bases and 3 bases, in that order; junction bases with no gene match: 5. The CDR3 extends over 13 amino acids. Looked up from germline, CDR1 is LNHDA and CDR2 is SQIVND (reference sequence). The CDR3 sequence is CASTRRGHTEAFF. Here the CDR3 DNA reads TGTGCCAGTACTCGAAGGGGGCACACTGAAGCTTTCTTT.

This chain's CDR3 is CASSPAGARGTDTQYF. DNA of the CDR3: TGTGCCAGCTCACCCGCAGGGGCGCGAGGTACAGATACGCAGTATTTT. This sequence joins TRBV18 and TRBJ2-3; maybe TRBD1 (6 bases). The CDR3 length is 16 residues. The germline V gene encodes CDR1 KGHSH and CDR2 LQKENI. Trimming left V 3 bases short and J 3 bases short, with 16 bases between.

The V gene is TRBV30, the J gene TRBJ1-4; possible D gene TRBD1, 5 bases. The length of the CDR3 is 15 residues. CDR1 is GTSNPN, CDR2 SVGIG, per germline (reference sequence). V lost 5 bases, J lost 2 bases, and 15 bases lay in between. The DNA for the CDR3 is TGTGCCTGGGGTACCCTGTGGGGGACTAATGAAAAACTGTTTTTT. Translated, it gives CAWGTLWGTNEKLFF.

This clone appeared once. V and J are TRBV5-1 and TRBJ2-1, with D perhaps TRBD1 (6 bases). CDR1 and CDR2 (germline): SGHRS, YFSETQ. V shed 2 bases and J shed 0 bases, with 12 bases lying between them. The CDR3 is 16 amino acids. The CDR3 sequence: CASSLTGTVSYNEQFF. The DNA of the CDR3 is TGCGCCAGCAGCTTAACAGGGACCGTCTCCTACAATGAGCAGTTCTTC.

The chain recombines TRBV25-1 with TRBJ2-3, with TRBD1 as a possible D gene (5 bases). Germline V gives CDR1 MGHDK, CDR2 SYGVNS. Trimming left V 6 bases short and J 2 bases short, with 12 bases between. The CDR3 has 14 residues. The CDR3 region is CASSLTVFTDTQYF. DNA for the CDR3: TGTGCCAGCAGCCTGACAGTCTTCACAGATACGCAGTATTTT.

The CDR3 sequence: CASGLEGGERYF. CDR3 DNA: TGTGCTAGTGGTTTAGAGGGGGGGGAGCGGTACTTC. The chain combines TRBV12-5 with TRBJ2-5, with D perhaps TRBD2 (7 bases). The CDR3 runs 12 residues. Trimming left V 3 bases short and J 13 bases short, with 15 bases between. Germline assignment: CDR1 LGHNT and CDR2 FRNRAP. The full variable domain, completed using reference TRBV12-5 and TRBJ2-5, is DARVTQTPRHKVTEMGQEVTMRCQPILGHNTVFWYRQTMMQGLELLAYFRNRAPLDDSGMPKDRFSAEMPDATLATLKIQPSEPRDSAVYFCASGLEGGERYFGPGTRLLVL.

The J gene is TRBJ2-3, the V gene TRBV5-8, with D perhaps TRBD2 (5 bases). This CDR3 comprises 16 residues. CDR1 is SGHTS, CDR2 YDEGEE, per germline. Trimming stripped 0 bases from V and 3 bases from J, with 14 bases between. Written as DNA, the CDR3 is TGTGCCAGCAGCTTGGCGGGGATGGGAAGGACAGATACGCAGTATTTT. This sequence encodes CASSLAGMGRTDTQYF.

The J gene is TRBJ2-3, the V gene TRBV10-3, with unresolved D. Trimming took 5 bases from V and 4 from J, leaving 7 bases between them. In germline, CDR1 is ENHRY, CDR2 SYGVKD. This CDR3 contains 12 residues. Here the CDR3 reads CAISSTADTQYF. The CDR3 DNA sequence: TGTGCCATCAGTAGTACAGCAGATACGCAGTATTTT.

The chain employs TRBV27 and TRBJ2-7; possibly TRBD2 for D (6 bases). This CDR3 has 13 residues. Trimming took off 7 bases at V and 2 bases at J, with 12 bases between the two ends. Germline V lookup: CDR1 MNHEY, CDR2 SMNVEV (reference sequence). CDR3 DNA sequence: TGTGCCAGCACAAGGGGCGGGACCTACGAGCAGTACTTC. Protein product: CASTRGGTYEQYF.

The table lists this clone with a count of one. The gene calls are TRBV11-3 and TRBJ2-3; tentatively, D is TRBD1 or TRBD2 (5 bases each). This CDR3 has 14 amino acids. Germline V gene data show CDR1 as SGHNT and CDR2 as YENEEA. Trimming left V 6 bases short and J 0 bases short, with 10 bases between. This CDR3 reads CASSGRDSTDTQYF. CDR3 nucleotide sequence: TGTGCCAGCAGTGGCCGGGACAGCACAGATACGCAGTATTTT.

The chain uses TRBV5-5 and TRBJ1-1; the D is unclear. V shed 4 bases and J shed 0 bases, with 4 bases lying between them. The CDR3 extends over 12 amino acids. CDR1 and CDR2 from the germline V gene are SGHKS and YYEKEE (reference sequence). The CDR3, as DNA: TGTGCCAGCAGCACGGTGAACACTGAAGCTTTCTTT. It encodes CASSTVNTEAFF. The full variable domain, completed using reference TRBV5-5 and TRBJ1-1, is DAGVTQSPTHLIKTRGQQVTLRCSPISGHKSVSWYQQVLGQGPQFIFQYYEKEERGRGNFPDRFSARQFPNYSSELNVNALLLGDSALYLCASSTVNTEAFFGQGTRLTVV.

The V and J genes are TRBV18 and TRBJ2-7, with D possibly matching TRBD1 (6 bases). CDR1 is KGHSH, CDR2 LQKENI, per germline. The CDR3 contains 15 residues. V lost 6 bases and J 2 bases, leaving 17 bases between the germline ends. CDR3 loop: CASSPRTALTYEQYF. CDR3 DNA sequence: TGTGCCAGCTCCCCCAGGACAGCCCTAACCTACGAGCAGTACTTC.

V is TRBV11-2 and J is TRBJ2-7, with D possibly TRBD1 on 6 matching bases. The CDR3 length is 14 residues. The germline V and J ends were trimmed by 5 bases and 2 bases, with 13 bases remaining between them. Per the germline V gene, CDR1 is SGHAT and CDR2 is FQNNGV. The CDR3 nucleotides are TGTGCCAGCAGCAATACAGGGCTAGCCTACGAGCAGTACTTC. It specifies CASSNTGLAYEQYF. Complete variable domain (other parts from reference TRBV11-2 and TRBJ2-7): EAGVAQSPRYKIIEKRQSVAFWCNPISGHATLYWYQQILGQGPKLLIQFQNNGVVDDSQLPKDRFSAERLKGVDSTLKIQPAKLEDSAVYLCASSNTGLAYEQYFGPGTRLTVT.

The chain carries TRBV30 and TRBJ2-4; maybe TRBD1 (5 bases). Germline V gives CDR1 GTSNPN, CDR2 SVGIG (reference sequence). The germline V and J ends were trimmed by 3 bases and 0 bases, with 15 bases remaining between them. The CDR3 extends over 16 amino acids. This CDR3 reads CAWRQGNLLAKNIQYF. CDR3 coding DNA: TGTGCCTGGAGGCAGGGCAACCTACTAGCCAAAAACATTCAGTACTTC.

The chain is built from TRBV5-8 and TRBJ2-3; D gene ambiguous. The CDR3 length is 12 residues. CDR1 and CDR2 from the germline V gene are SGHTS and YDEGEE. V was trimmed by 4 bases and J by 1 base, leaving 4 bases between them. In DNA, the CDR3 is TGTGCCAGCAGCGGGGGCACAGATACGCAGTATTTT. Its translation: CASSGGTDTQYF. The full variable domain, its missing parts supplied by reference TRBV5-8 and TRBJ2-3, is EAGVTQSPTHLIKTRGQQATLRCSPISGHTSVYWYQQALGLGLQFLLWYDEGEERNRGNFPPRFSGRQFPNYSSELNVNALELEDSALYLCASSGGTDTQYFGPGTRLTVL.

The count of this clone is one. The CDR3 DNA reads as TGTGCCAGCAGCTTCTCCGGGGCTAGCGGGGGTTACGAGCAGTACTTC. Protein product: CASSFSGASGGYEQYF. This chain connects TRBV11-3 to TRBJ2-7; 10 bases match TRBD2. Trimming cost V 3 bases and J 4 bases; bases outside gene matches: 9. Looked up from germline, CDR1 is SGHNT and CDR2 is YENEEA. This CDR3 region has 16 residues.

This CDR3 is CAWSKVRARSYGYTF. The CDR3 DNA reads as TGTGCCTGGAGTAAGGTTAGGGCCCGAAGCTATGGCTACACCTTC. V usage is TRBV30 and J usage is TRBJ1-2; D is unclear. Trimming removed 2 bases at V and 4 bases at J, with 17 bases between. The length of the CDR3 is 15 residues. The germline V gene has CDR1 GTSNPN and CDR2 SVGIG (reference sequence).

The table lists this clone with a count of one. The rearrangement uses TRBV2 and TRBJ2-6; 7 bases map to TRBD1. Germline-derived CDR1 and CDR2 are SNHLY and FYNNEI. The trim removed 8 bases at V and 0 bases at J, leaving 1 base unmatched. This CDR3 region has 14 residues. CDR3 nucleotide sequence: TGTGCCAGCGGACAGGCCTCTGGGGCCAACGTCCTGACTTTC. Translation: CASGQASGANVLTF.

The chain is built from TRBV27 and TRBJ1-2; D is ambiguous. The CDR3 loop spans 15 amino acids. V lost 0 bases, J lost 4 bases, and 12 bases lay in between. Germline V gives CDR1 MNHEY, CDR2 SMNVEV (reference sequence). The CDR3 is CASSLSSGLPYGYTF. Written as DNA, the CDR3 is TGTGCCAGCAGTTTATCGTCGGGGTTACCCTATGGCTACACCTTC.